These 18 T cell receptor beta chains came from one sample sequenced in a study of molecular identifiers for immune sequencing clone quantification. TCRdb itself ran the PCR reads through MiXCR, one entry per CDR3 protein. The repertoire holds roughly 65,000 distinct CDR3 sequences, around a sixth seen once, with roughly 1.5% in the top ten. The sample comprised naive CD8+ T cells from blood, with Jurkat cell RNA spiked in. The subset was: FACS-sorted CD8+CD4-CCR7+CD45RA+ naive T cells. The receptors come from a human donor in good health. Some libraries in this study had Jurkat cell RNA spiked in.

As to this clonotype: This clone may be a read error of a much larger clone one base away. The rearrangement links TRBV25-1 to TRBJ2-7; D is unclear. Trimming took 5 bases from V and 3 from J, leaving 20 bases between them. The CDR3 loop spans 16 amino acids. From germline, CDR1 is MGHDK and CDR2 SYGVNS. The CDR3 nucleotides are TGTGCCAGCAGTCGAGGCAGTGGGCGCGTGGGCTACGAGCAGTACTTC. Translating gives CASSRGSGRVGYEQYF.

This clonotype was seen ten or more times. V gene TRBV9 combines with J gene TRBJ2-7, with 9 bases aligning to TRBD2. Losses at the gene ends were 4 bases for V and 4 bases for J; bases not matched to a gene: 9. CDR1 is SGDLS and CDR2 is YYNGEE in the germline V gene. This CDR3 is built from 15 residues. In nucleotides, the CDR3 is TGTGCCAGCAGCCCCCGACTAGCGGACTTTTACGAGCAGTACTTC. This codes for CASSPRLADFYEQYF.

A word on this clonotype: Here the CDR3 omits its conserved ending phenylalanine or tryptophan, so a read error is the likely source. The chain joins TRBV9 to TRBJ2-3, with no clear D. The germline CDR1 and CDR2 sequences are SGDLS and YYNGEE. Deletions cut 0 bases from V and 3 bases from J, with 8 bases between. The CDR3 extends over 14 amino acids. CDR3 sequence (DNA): TGTGCCAGCAGCGTAGGTTCGGAGACAGATACGCAGTATCTT. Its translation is CASSVGSETDTQYL.

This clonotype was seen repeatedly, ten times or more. CDR3 coding DNA: TGTGCCGTCACCAGGGTAGTTGGGACTGAAGCTTTCTTT. Protein product: CAVTRVVGTEAFF. The chain is built from TRBV30 and TRBJ1-1; tentatively, D is TRBD1 (5 bases). Deletions cut 8 bases from V and 5 bases from J, with 18 bases between. CDR1 GTSNPN and CDR2 SVGIG come from the germline V gene (reference sequence). The CDR3 contains 13 residues.

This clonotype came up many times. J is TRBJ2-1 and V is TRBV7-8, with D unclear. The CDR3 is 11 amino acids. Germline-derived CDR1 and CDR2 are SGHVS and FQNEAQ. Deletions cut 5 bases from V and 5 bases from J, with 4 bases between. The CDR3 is CASSPHNEQFF. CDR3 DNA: TGTGCCAGCAGCCCGCACAATGAGCAGTTCTTC.

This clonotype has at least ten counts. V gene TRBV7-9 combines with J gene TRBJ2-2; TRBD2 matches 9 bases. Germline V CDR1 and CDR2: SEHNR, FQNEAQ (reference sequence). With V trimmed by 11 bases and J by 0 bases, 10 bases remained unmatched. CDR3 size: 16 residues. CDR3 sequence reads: CALLSGRSANTGELFF. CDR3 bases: TGTGCCCTCCTGAGCGGGAGGAGCGCGAACACCGGGGAGCTGTTTTTT.

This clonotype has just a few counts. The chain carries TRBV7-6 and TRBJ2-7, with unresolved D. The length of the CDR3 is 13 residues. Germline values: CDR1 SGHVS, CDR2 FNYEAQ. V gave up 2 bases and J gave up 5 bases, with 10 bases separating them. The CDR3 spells CASSLSLRDEQYF. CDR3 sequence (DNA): TGTGCCAGCAGCTTAAGCTTAAGGGACGAGCAGTACTTC.

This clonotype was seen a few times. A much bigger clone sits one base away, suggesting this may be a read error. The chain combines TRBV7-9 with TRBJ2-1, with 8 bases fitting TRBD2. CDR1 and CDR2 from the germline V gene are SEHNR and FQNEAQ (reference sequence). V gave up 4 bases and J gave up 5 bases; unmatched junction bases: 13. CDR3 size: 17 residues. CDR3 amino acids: CASSWGSGLESDNEQFF. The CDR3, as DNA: TGTGCCAGCAGCTGGGGGTCGGGACTAGAATCTGACAATGAGCAGTTCTTC.

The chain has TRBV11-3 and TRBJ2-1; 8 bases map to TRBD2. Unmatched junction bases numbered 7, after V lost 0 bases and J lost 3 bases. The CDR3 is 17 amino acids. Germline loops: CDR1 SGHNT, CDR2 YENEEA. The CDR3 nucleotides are TGTGCCAGCAGCTTAGAGGAATGGCGGGAGGTCTACAATGAGCAGTTCTTC. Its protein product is CASSLEEWREVYNEQFF. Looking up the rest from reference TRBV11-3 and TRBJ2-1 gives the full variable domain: EAGVVQSPRYKIIEKKQPVAFWCNPISGHNTLYWYLQNLGQGPELLIRYENEEAVDDSQLPKDRFSAERLKGVDSTLKIQPAELGDSAVYLCASSLEEWREVYNEQFFGPGTRLTVL.

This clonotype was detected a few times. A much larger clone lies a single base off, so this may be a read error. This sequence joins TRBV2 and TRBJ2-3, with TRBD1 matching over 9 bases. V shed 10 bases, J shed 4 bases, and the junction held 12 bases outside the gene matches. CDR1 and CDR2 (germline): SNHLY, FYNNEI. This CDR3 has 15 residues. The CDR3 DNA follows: TGTGCCACCCCGCCGGGACAGGGCACCTCAGATACGCAGTATTTT. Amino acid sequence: CATPPGQGTSDTQYF.

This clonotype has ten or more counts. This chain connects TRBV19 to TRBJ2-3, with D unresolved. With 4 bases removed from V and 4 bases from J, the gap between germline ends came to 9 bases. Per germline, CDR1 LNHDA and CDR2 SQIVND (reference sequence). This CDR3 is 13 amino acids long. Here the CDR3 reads CASSTSRADTQYF. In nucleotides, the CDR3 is TGTGCCAGTAGTACTTCTAGGGCAGATACGCAGTATTTT.

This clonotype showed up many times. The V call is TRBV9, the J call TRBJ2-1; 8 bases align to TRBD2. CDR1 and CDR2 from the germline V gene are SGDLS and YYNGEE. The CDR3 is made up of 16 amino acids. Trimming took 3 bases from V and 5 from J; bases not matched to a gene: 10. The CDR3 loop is CASSAPLAGGHNEQFF. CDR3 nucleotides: TGTGCCAGCAGCGCTCCCCTAGCGGGCGGCCACAATGAGCAGTTCTTC. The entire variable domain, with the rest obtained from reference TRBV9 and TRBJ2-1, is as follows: DSGVTQTPKHLITATGQRVTLRCSPRSGDLSVYWYQQSLDQGLQFLIQYYNGEERAKGNILERFSAQQFPDLHSELNLSSLELGDSALYFCASSAPLAGGHNEQFFGPGTRLTVL.

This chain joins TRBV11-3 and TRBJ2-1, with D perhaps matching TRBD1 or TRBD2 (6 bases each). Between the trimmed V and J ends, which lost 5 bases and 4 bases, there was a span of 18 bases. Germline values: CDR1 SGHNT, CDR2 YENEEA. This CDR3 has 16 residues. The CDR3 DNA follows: TGTGCCAGCAGCCCCTATCGGGGGCCAGGGTACAATGAGCAGTTCTTC. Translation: CASSPYRGPGYNEQFF.

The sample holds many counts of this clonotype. This CDR3 is CASTGGGTDTQYF. CDR3 bases: TGTGCCAGCACAGGGGGCGGGACAGATACGCAGTATTTT. V and J are TRBV7-2 and TRBJ2-3; 8 nucleotides match TRBD1. The CDR3 sequence is 13 residues long. The ends lost 7 bases at V and 3 bases at J; junction bases unmatched: 3. CDR1 is SGHTA, CDR2 FQGNSA, per germline.

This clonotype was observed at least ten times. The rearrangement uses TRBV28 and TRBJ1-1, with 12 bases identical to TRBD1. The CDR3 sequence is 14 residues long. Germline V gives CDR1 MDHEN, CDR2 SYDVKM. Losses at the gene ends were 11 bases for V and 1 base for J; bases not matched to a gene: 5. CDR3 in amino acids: CAGGQGAPNTEAFF. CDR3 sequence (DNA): TGTGCCGGGGGACAGGGGGCCCCGAACACTGAAGCTTTCTTT.

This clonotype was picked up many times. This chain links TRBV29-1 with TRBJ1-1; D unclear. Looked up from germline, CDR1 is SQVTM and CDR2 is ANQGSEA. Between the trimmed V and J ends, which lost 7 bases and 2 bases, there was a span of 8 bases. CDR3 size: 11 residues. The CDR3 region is CSAQLNTEAFF. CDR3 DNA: TGCAGCGCGCAGCTCAACACTGAAGCTTTCTTT.

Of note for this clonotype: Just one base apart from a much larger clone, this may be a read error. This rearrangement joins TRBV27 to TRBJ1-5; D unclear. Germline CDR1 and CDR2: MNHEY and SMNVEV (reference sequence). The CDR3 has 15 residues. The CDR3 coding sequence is TGTGCCGGCAGTCCCGGACTCCTTAGCAATCAGCCCCAGCATTTT. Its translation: CAGSPGLLSNQPQHF.

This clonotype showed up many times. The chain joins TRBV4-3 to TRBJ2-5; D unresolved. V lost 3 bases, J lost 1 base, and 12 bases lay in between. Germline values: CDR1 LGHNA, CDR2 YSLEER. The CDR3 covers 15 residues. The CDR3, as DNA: TGCGCCAGCAGCCAGTATGACTGGACCCAAGAGACCCAGTACTTC. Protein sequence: CASSQYDWTQETQYF.